Below are 21 T cell receptor beta chains sequenced from a single sample in a study of blood T cell repertoires in COVID-19. The data were produced by immunoSEQ multiplex PCR, yet TCRdb's version contains in-frame clones alone and is incomplete. The profile shows about 140,000 clones, about nine tenths of them singletons. The sequencing input was PBMCs or T cells enriched from blood (not recorded which). Receptors were obtained from a man aged 55 to 70 who had recovered from COVID-19.

This clone showed up just once. The V gene is TRBV27, the J gene TRBJ1-5, with a possible D match to TRBD1 (6 bases). This CDR3 region has 14 residues. Trimming took 2 bases from V and 3 from J, leaving 8 bases between them. The germline gives CDR1 MNHEY, CDR2 SMNVEV (reference sequence). CDR3 sequence: CASSLQGPNQPQHF. The CDR3 DNA reads as TGTGCCAGCAGTTTACAGGGGCCCAATCAGCCCCAGCATTTT.

The V gene is TRBV6-1, the J gene TRBJ2-2; D might be TRBD1 (8 bases). Germline V gives CDR1 MNHNS, CDR2 SASEGT. CDR3 length equals 15 residues. The germline V and J ends were trimmed by 6 bases and 5 bases, with 16 bases remaining between them. CDR3 sequence (DNA): TGTGCCAGCAGGAAAACAGGGGGAGGGACCGGGGAGCTGTTTTTT. Translating gives CASRKTGGGTGELFF.

V usage is TRBV28 and J usage is TRBJ1-5; no firm D call. Per the germline V gene, CDR1 is MDHEN and CDR2 is SYDVKM. Trimming stripped 5 bases from V and 10 bases from J, with 15 bases between. This CDR3 is 13 amino acids long. The CDR3 nucleotides read TGTGCCAGCAGTACGCTGCTGGGAGATCCCCAGCATTTT. Protein: CASSTLLGDPQHF.

V gene TRBV7-9 combines with J gene TRBJ1-2; possible D gene TRBD1, 5 bases. The V and J ends lost 1 base and 8 bases respectively, with 14 bases between them. The length of the CDR3 is 14 residues. Germline V gives CDR1 SEHNR, CDR2 FQNEAQ (reference sequence). The CDR3 region is CASSLDLREGGYTF. In DNA, the CDR3 is TGTGCCAGCAGCTTAGACCTACGGGAGGGGGGCTACACCTTC.

The chain uses TRBV19 and TRBJ1-4; possible D gene TRBD1, 6 bases. The CDR3 runs 17 residues. Germline CDR1 and CDR2: LNHDA and SQIVND (reference sequence). Deletions cut 3 bases from V and 8 bases from J, with 22 bases between. The CDR3 region has the DNA TGTGCCAGTAGTATCCCCTTGGCAGGGCCGGGGGGCGAAAAACTGTTTTTT. Translated, it gives CASSIPLAGPGGEKLFF.

This chain uses TRBV6-5 with TRBJ1-1; 7 bases are shared with TRBD1. There are 14 residues in the CDR3. The trim removed 6 bases at V and 5 bases at J, leaving 9 bases unmatched. The germline V gene has CDR1 MNHEY and CDR2 SVGAGI. In nucleotides, the CDR3 is TGTGCCAGCAGAAAGACAGGGAGCGGTACTGAAGCTTTCTTT. As protein: CASRKTGSGTEAFF.

The rearrangement uses TRBV3-1 (or the pseudogene TRBV3-2) and TRBJ2-7; 10 bases map to TRBD1. The V segment lost 1 base and the J segment 2 bases; nucleotides outside the gene matches: 5. Germline V gene sequence: CDR1 LGHDT, CDR2 YNNKEL (reference sequence). The CDR3 runs to 16 residues. The CDR3 DNA follows: TGTGCCAGCAGCCAAGTCAGTGGGACAGGGGCCTACGAGCAGTACTTC. This encodes CASSQVSGTGAYEQYF.

V gene TRBV7-8 combines with J gene TRBJ2-3; D is possibly TRBD1 (6 bases). Germline CDR1 and CDR2: SGHVS and FQNEAQ. The CDR3 is made up of 15 amino acids. V shed 6 bases and J shed 6 bases, with 19 bases lying between them. CDR3 coding DNA: TGTGCCAGCAGGGTACAGGGTCGGAGTTCGGATACGCAGTATTTT. It yields the protein CASRVQGRSSDTQYF.

The chain links TRBV19 to TRBJ2-1; D not resolved. V lost 5 bases and J lost 2, with 13 bases in between. The CDR3 extends over 15 amino acids. The germline gives CDR1 LNHDA, CDR2 SQIVND (reference sequence). CDR3: CASSGPVRPYNEQFF. CDR3 nucleotides: TGTGCCAGTAGTGGGCCAGTTCGTCCCTACAATGAGCAGTTCTTC.

The chain is built from TRBV5-4 and TRBJ2-1, with TRBD2 matching over 10 bases. The CDR3 length is 16 residues. V was pared by 4 bases and J by 3 bases, with 7 bases of the junction left unmatched. Germline V CDR1 and CDR2: SGHNT, YYREEE (reference sequence). CDR3: CASSQPSGGIYNEQFF. The CDR3 region has the DNA TGTGCCAGCAGCCAACCTAGCGGGGGTATCTACAATGAGCAGTTCTTC.

This chain uses TRBV23-1 with TRBJ1-1, with D uncertain. TRBV23-1 carries the ORF label, with uncertain function. V lost 2 bases and J lost 1, with 8 bases in between. The CDR3 runs to 14 residues. As DNA, the CDR3 is TGCGCCAGCAGTCAAAATACTAGGAACACTGAAGCTTTCTTT. Its protein is CASSQNTRNTEAFF.

The chain employs TRBV5-4 and TRBJ2-1, with 10 bases lining up with TRBD1. The trim removed 6 bases at V and 5 bases at J, leaving 5 bases unmatched. This CDR3 region has 14 residues. CDR1 and CDR2 (germline): SGHNT, YYREEE (reference sequence). For the CDR3, the DNA is TGTGCCAGCAAAGGACAGGGGGACCACAATGAGCAGTTCTTC. It yields the protein CASKGQGDHNEQFF.

V is TRBV6-5 and J is TRBJ1-2; tentatively, D is TRBD1 (5 bases). Trimming pared 6 bases from V and 8 bases from J, leaving 19 bases between. Germline CDR1 and CDR2: MNHEY and SVGAGI. The CDR3 is 14 residues long. The CDR3: CASRSGLPRGGYTF. The CDR3 DNA sequence: TGTGCCAGCAGATCAGGGCTCCCTAGGGGAGGCTACACCTTC.

This clone has just one count. The rearrangement uses TRBV7-2 and TRBJ1-3; D not resolved. The CDR3 extends over 16 amino acids. Trimming shortened V by 1 base and J by 0 bases, and 10 bases separated the two germline ends. Germline CDR1 reads SGHTA; CDR2 reads FQGNSA. The CDR3 DNA is TGTGCCAGCAGCTTAGGCCCTTCGGTCTCTGGAAACACCATATATTTT. Its translation: CASSLGPSVSGNTIYF.

The chain uses TRBV6-5 and TRBJ2-2; 8 nucleotides match TRBD2. The CDR3 has 14 amino acids. CDR1 and CDR2 from the germline V gene are MNHEY and SVGAGI. Trimming cost V 4 bases and J 11 bases; bases outside gene matches: 9. The CDR3 region is CASSWTSRVVELFF. The CDR3 region has the DNA TGTGCCAGCAGTTGGACTAGCAGGGTGGTTGAGCTGTTTTTT.

The chain uses TRBV10-1 and TRBJ1-5; D gene ambiguous. Germline V CDR1 and CDR2: WNHNN, SYGVQD (reference sequence). The CDR3 loop spans 13 amino acids. Trimming took off 5 bases at V and 0 bases at J, with 5 bases between the two ends. CDR3 nucleotides: TGCGCCAGCAGTTTACATAGCAATCAGCCCCAGCATTTT. Its translation is CASSLHSNQPQHF.

The chain links TRBV19 to TRBJ1-1; D is uncertain. Germline CDR1 is LNHDA and CDR2 is SQIVND (reference sequence). Trimming left V 3 bases short and J 4 bases short, with 9 bases between. This CDR3 spans 13 amino acids. The chain's CDR3 is CASSIPSGTEAFF. CDR3 DNA sequence: TGTGCCAGTAGTATCCCGTCGGGCACTGAAGCTTTCTTT.

The chain uses TRBV19 and TRBJ2-2, with 11 bases lining up with TRBD2. Trimming took 3 bases from V and 8 from J; bases not matched to a gene: 5. Germline lookup yields CDR1 LNHDA and CDR2 SQIVND (reference sequence). The CDR3 totals 15 residues. The CDR3 DNA sequence: TGTGCCAGTAGTATCCTACTAGCGGGAGCGGGGGAGCTGTTTTTT. It specifies CASSILLAGAGELFF.

This chain links TRBV18 with TRBJ2-7; the D gene is possibly TRBD1 (6 bases). CDR3 length: 15 residues. V was shortened by 6 bases and J by 0 bases, with 15 bases between the two germline ends. Germline CDR1 and CDR2: KGHSH and LQKENI. The CDR3 sequence: CASSRDRIASYEQYF. In DNA, the CDR3 is TGTGCCAGCTCTCGCGACAGGATCGCCTCCTACGAGCAGTACTTC.

In the case of this clone: Other DNA sequences in the sample encode the same CDR3. The chain has TRBV12-3 or TRBV12-4 and TRBJ1-2; D perhaps matches TRBD1 (5 bases). The length of the CDR3 is 13 residues. V was cut by 5 bases and J by 2 bases, with 9 bases left in between. CDR3 nucleotide sequence: TGTGCCAGCAGTCCTTCAGGGAACTATGGCTACACCTTC. It translates to CASSPSGNYGYTF.

J is TRBJ1-3 and V is TRBV6-6; possibly TRBD1 for D (6 bases). Per germline, CDR1 MNHNY and CDR2 SVGAGI (reference sequence). The CDR3 contains 16 residues. The V gene lost 2 bases and the J gene lost 2 bases, with 13 bases spanning the gap. The chain's CDR3 is CASSYGGARAGNTIYF. CDR3 DNA: TGTGCCAGCAGTTACGGGGGGGCTCGGGCTGGAAACACCATATATTTT.